This T cell receptor beta chain was identified during a study of blood T cells in healthy people across ages (dated by TCRdb to 2015 to 2017). Background on the whole study: In model experiments, template switching captured about one uniquely barcoded TCR beta cDNA molecule for every two T cells. Age-related changes in TCR beta repertoire diversity were measured in the study by deep sequencing normalized with unique cDNA molecular identifiers. Donors were grouped into four age groups: young (average 16 years), middle-aged (around 39), aged (62) and long-lived (around 80). To avoid experimental bias, donors of different ages were distributed randomly across sequencing lanes. For two donors (one aged 18 to 30 and one aged 80 or older), the study analyzed two additional independent replicas of 1 million unique cDNA reads from the same blood draw.

Paper-wide results and their limitations: Compared with the aged group, more naive CD4+ T cells, fewer expanded clones and increased TCR diversity were shown by the long-lived group, suggesting age selection. As age increased, observed TCR beta diversity per million T cells dropped in a roughly linear way, and a significant reduction was already evident by age roughly 36. Because the CMV infection status of the donors was unknown, age-related changes in expanded clonotypes may potentially have been confounded. Because profiling used bulk unsorted PBMCs, naive and antigen-experienced compartments could not be compared conclusively. Estimates of total diversity from one million sequenced T cells were regarded as lower bounds and underestimates. A strong correlation was found between observed TCR beta diversity and the percentage of naive T cells measured by flow cytometry.

Regarding this clonotype: It has no known antigen specificity. Within one base of it there is no much larger clone, and no base qualities were kept.

Library creation used 5' RACE. The sequencer listed for this sample is Illumina HiSeq 2500. A second PCR of roughly 6 to 11 cycles was run with a J-beta primer mix and a sample-barcoded 5' primer. Each TCR beta cDNA molecule received a unique molecular identifier from a template-switch 5' adaptor carrying 12 random nucleotides. At least 2.5 million CDR3-containing paired-end reads were obtained from each sample. The Mint cDNA synthesis kit, primed by a TRBC-specific oligonucleotide, was used to synthesize first-strand cDNA from all RNA. After uracil-DNA glycosylase treatment, a first 18-cycle PCR used universal primers M1SS and BC2_uni_R on all cDNA. Under the source paper's analysis protocol: Each sample was normalized by randomly selecting 1 million high-quality reads, each carrying a distinct molecular identifier. Instead of being binned into consensus sequences, reads with shared molecular identifiers were discarded. CDR3 identification, clonotype clustering and error correction used MiTCR with a Q25 quality threshold and the strictest error-elimination algorithm. A nonparametric unseen species model with Euler transformation was used to estimate lower-bound total TCR beta diversity. The raw public reads went through TCRdb reprocessing: fastp at Q25, MiXCR clone calling, in-frame beta chains kept. Rows are unified per CDR3 protein, each entry keeping the most common DNA and genes. In this record, the V and J calls reflect TCRdb's handling and not the investigators' own analysis. This sample is represented by 660,000 or so distinct CDR3 sequences; roughly 53% of them were singletons. The top ten constitute more than 35% of the sample.

The donors were about 40 Caucasian individuals from Russia, aged 6 to 90 years, who were systemically healthy. Each donor gave roughly 11 milliliters of peripheral blood, drawn into EDTA-treated Vacutainer tubes. Ficoll-Paque density-gradient centrifugation was used to isolate PBMCs, with at least 7 million obtained per sample. Trizol reagent was used to extract total RNA from PBMCs, with at least 5.5 micrograms per sample. Naive CD45RAhigh/CD27high T cell percentages were measured by flow cytometry on a PBMC aliquot from every donor. Taken from the germline V gene, the CDR1 and CDR2 loops are KGHSH and LQKENI. V and J lose 1 base and 3 bases, and a span of 9 bases separates them. From its cysteine to its phenylalanine, the CDR3 spans 14 amino acids. CDR3 DNA only is kept here, 42 bases in frame from base 1.

The receptor was derived from a man between 60 and 75 years old in good health. Sequencing was done on a sample of blood. The rearrangement joined TRBV18 to TRBJ1-2, with no confident D gene call. The CDR3 reads CASSPRSGDYGYTF. The base sequence is TGTGCCAGCTCACCACGGTCGGGTGACTATGGCTACACCTTC.